This T cell receptor (beta chain) was recovered during a study of neurological immune-mediated disorders. TCRdb used MiXCR to reprocess the 5' RACE reads, holding one entry per CDR3 protein. The repertoire holds about 58,000 distinct CDR3 sequences, with roughly 3.5% as singletons. The CDR3 covers 15 residues. Trimming took 2 bases from V and 3 from J; bases not matched to a gene: 6. Germline CDR1 reads SGHTA; CDR2 reads FQGNSA. This TCR derives from a man between 25 and 39 years old with multiple sclerosis. Input material: PBMCs. The chain combines TRBV7-2 with TRBJ2-7, with 8 nucleotides matching TRBD2. CDR3 region: CASSLRAGGFYEQYF. In DNA, the CDR3 is TGTGCCAGCAGCTTAAGGGCGGGAGGATTCTACGAGCAGTACTTC. Full variable domain (outside the CDR3, taken from reference TRBV7-2 and TRBJ2-7): GAGVSQSPSNKVTEKGKDVELRCDPISGHTALYWYRQSLGQGLEFLIYFQGNSAPDKSGLPSDRFSAERTGGSVSTLTIQRTQQEDSAVYLCASSLRAGGFYEQYFGPGTRLTVT.